This T cell receptor (beta chain) stems from a study of cytomegalovirus exposure and HLA in healthy donors. Turning to the study itself: Samples from HLA-typed donors yielded about 85 million unique TCRs in an early data release.

In the PCR, 60 Vbeta and 13 Jbeta primers were used. Measured with immunoSEQ multiplex PCR; TCRdb has only the in-frame clones, and not every one. The sample holds around 140,000 clones, roughly 82% seen once. This clone came up once. The antigen is undetermined. Whole-study results and caveats: Using a false discovery rate of 0.05, a later analysis showed that 15,000 to 20,000 TCR beta sequences were associated with HLA alleles.

The clonotype was recovered from a male donor in good health and CMV-seropositive. The sample was PBMCs.

CDR3 bases: TGTGCCAGCAGTCCATCTTTATTCAGGGGGAGGAACTATGGCTACACCTTC. Residues: CASSPSLFRGRNYGYTF. The chain joins TRBV28 to TRBJ1-2, with TRBD1 matching over 7 bases. From germline, CDR1 is MDHEN and CDR2 SYDVKM. V dropped 5 bases and J dropped 2; count of bases not matched to a gene: 14. This CDR3 is built from 17 residues.